This note documents a single TCR beta chain sequence. Its matching antigen is unknown. This sample is part of a study of cytomegalovirus exposure and HLA in healthy donors. Study-level results: The majority of TCR sequences were rare, yet some public TCRs appeared in many donors. Earlier results showed most TCR beta V segments being productive about 87% or about 30% of the time. Presence/absence analyses rested on an assumption that sequencing depth was roughly uniform across donors.

Vbeta (60) and Jbeta (13) primers were used in the PCR. Sequenced by immunoSEQ multiplex PCR; TCRdb stores in-frame clones only, minus some. Of tens of thousands of clones in the sample, around 80% were seen once. Trimming pared 1 base from V and 6 bases from J, leaving 12 bases between. Per the germline V gene, CDR1 is SGHAT and CDR2 is FQNNGV. The CDR3 contains 14 residues. The source material was PBMCs. The TCR sequence derives from a male donor in good health and CMV-seropositive. The J gene is TRBJ1-1, the V gene TRBV11-2, with D uncertain. CDR3 sequence: CASSLVESRAEAFF. In DNA form, the CDR3 reads TGTGCCAGCAGCTTAGTGGAAAGCCGGGCTGAAGCTTTCTTT.